The entry that follows covers one T cell receptor beta chain sequence. Its antigen remains unknown. The sample belongs to a study of shared clonotypes between healthy human individuals. Study results and limitations: Read depth was anticipated to influence clonotype sharing among donors. Shared clonotypes across all four donors exceeded non-shared ones in generation probability. In this cohort, only blood was sampled, and tissue repertoires likely differ.

Investigators divided CD4+ cells into CD45RA+ naive and CD45RA-negative memory subsets. Assay: immunoSEQ multiplex PCR; the TCRdb copy retains only in-frame clones and omits some. The sample lists roughly 1.4 million clones; approximately 98.5% were seen once. V gave up 7 bases and J gave up 4 bases, with 17 bases separating them. Germline lookup yields CDR1 SGHTS and CDR2 YDEGEE. The CDR3 consists of 14 residues. The material sequenced was naive CD4+ T cells sorted from blood. Subset indicated: CD45RA+ positively selected. This rearrangement joins TRBV5-8 to TRBJ1-1, with TRBD1 as a possible D gene (6 bases). The receptor's source is a man aged 25 to 40 in good health. CDR3 in amino acids: CASRPMGAGTEAFF. The DNA for the CDR3 is TGTGCCAGCCGGCCTATGGGGGCCGGCACTGAAGCTTTCTTT.